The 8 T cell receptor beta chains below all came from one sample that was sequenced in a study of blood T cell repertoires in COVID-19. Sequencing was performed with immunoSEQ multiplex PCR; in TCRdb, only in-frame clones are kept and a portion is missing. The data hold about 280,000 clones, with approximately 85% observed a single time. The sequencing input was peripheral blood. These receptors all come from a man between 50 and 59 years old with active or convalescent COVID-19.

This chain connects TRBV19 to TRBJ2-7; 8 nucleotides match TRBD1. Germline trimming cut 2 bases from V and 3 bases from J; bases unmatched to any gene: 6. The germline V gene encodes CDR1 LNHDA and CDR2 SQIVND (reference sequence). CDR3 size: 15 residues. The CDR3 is CASSITGQGFYEQYF. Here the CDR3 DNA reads TGTGCCAGTAGTATAACTGGACAGGGCTTCTACGAGCAGTACTTC.

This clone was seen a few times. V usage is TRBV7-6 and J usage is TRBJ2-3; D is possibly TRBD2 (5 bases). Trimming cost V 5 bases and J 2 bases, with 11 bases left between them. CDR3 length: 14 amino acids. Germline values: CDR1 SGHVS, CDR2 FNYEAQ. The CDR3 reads CASSLTRNTDTQYF. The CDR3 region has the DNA TGTGCCAGCAGCCTAACTAGAAACACAGATACGCAGTATTTT.

CDR3 nucleotide sequence: TGTGCCAGTAGCCACCCCGTTGGGCGGGCGGAGACCCAGTACTTC. This encodes CASSHPVGRAETQYF. The gene calls are TRBV19 and TRBJ2-5, with D possibly matching TRBD2 (5 bases). Trimming cost V 6 bases and J 5 bases, with 19 bases left between them. Germline-derived CDR1 and CDR2 are LNHDA and SQIVND (reference sequence). The CDR3 runs 15 residues. The full variable domain, its missing parts supplied by reference TRBV19 and TRBJ2-5, is DGGITQSPKYLFRKEGQNVTLSCEQNLNHDAMYWYRQDPGQGLRLIYYSQIVNDFQKGDIAEGYSVSREKKESFPLTVTSAQKNPTAFYLCASSHPVGRAETQYFGPGTRLLVL.

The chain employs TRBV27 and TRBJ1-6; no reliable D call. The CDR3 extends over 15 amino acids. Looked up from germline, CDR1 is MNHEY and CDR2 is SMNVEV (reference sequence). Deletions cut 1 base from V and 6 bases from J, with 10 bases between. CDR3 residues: CASSLYGETNSPLHF. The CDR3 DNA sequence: TGTGCCAGCAGTTTATATGGGGAGACTAATTCACCCCTCCACTTT.

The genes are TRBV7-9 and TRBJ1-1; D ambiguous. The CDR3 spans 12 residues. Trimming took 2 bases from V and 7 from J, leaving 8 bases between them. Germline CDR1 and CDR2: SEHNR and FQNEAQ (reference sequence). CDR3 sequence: CASSLMGLEAFF. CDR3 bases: TGTGCCAGCAGCTTAATGGGCCTTGAAGCTTTCTTT.

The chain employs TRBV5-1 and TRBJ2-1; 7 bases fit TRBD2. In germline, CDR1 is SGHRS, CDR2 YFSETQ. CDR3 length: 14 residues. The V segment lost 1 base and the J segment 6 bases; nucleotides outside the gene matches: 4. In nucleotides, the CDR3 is TGCGCCAGCAGCTTGATTTGGGGGGGCAATGAGCAGTTCTTC. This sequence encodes CASSLIWGGNEQFF.

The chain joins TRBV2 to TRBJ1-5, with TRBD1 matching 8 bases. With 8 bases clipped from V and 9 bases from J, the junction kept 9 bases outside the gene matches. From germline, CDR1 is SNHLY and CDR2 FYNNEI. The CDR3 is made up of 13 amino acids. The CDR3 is CASLGQARGPQHF. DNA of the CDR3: TGTGCCAGCTTGGGACAGGCTCGAGGGCCCCAGCATTTT.

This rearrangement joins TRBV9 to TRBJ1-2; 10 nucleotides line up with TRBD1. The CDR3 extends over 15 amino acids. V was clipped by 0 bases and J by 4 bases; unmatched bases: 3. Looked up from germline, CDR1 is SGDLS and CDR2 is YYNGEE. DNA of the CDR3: TGTGCCAGCAGCGTAGCCGGGACAGGGGTCTATGGCTACACCTTC. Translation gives CASSVAGTGVYGYTF.